A single sample is the source of the 5 T cell receptor beta chains below, sequenced in a study of patients and donors after allogeneic stem cell transplantation. Each CDR3 protein is one row after TCRdb ran MiXCR on the RT-PCR reads. The repertoire has 200,000 to 250,000 distinct CDR3 sequences, about 38% of them found once; the top ten carry approximately 10%. Sequencing was done on a sample of blood, either unsorted or a sorted T cell fraction (not recorded which). Receptors were obtained from a human donor who was either an allogeneic HSCT recipient or a stem cell or donor lymphocyte infusion donor (not recorded which). It is not recorded whose cells these are; they may come from a transplant donor.

The CDR3 here is CASSQRTGVSNSPLHF. The DNA of the CDR3 is TGTGCCAGCAGCCAACGGACAGGGGTGTCTAATTCACCCCTCCACTTT. V gene TRBV3-1 combines with J gene TRBJ1-6; 9 positions match TRBD1. After removal of 2 bases from V and 6 bases from J, the junction contained 5 bases not matched to a gene. This CDR3 region has 16 residues. CDR1 LGHDT and CDR2 YNNKEL come from the germline V gene (reference sequence).

The chain is built from TRBV18 and TRBJ1-1; D is uncertain. The CDR3 totals 12 residues. Between the trimmed V and J ends, which lost 2 bases and 5 bases, there was a span of 6 bases. Germline V gene lookup returns CDR1 KGHSH and CDR2 LQKENI. Here the CDR3 reads CASSPLRTEAFF. DNA of the CDR3: TGTGCCAGCTCACCATTGCGTACTGAAGCTTTCTTT.

This clonotype was seen a few times. The chain carries TRBV5-1 and TRBJ2-7; D ambiguous. CDR3 size: 12 residues. Looked up from germline, CDR1 is SGHRS and CDR2 is YFSETQ. Trimming took 2 bases from V and 2 from J, leaving 5 bases between them. CDR3 protein: CASSLTPYEQYF. In nucleotides, the CDR3 is TGCGCCAGCAGCTTAACCCCCTACGAGCAGTACTTC.

V usage is TRBV20-1 and J usage is TRBJ2-1; 15 bases fit TRBD2. CDR1 is DFQATT and CDR2 is SNEGSKA in the germline V gene (reference sequence). V lost 5 bases to trimming and J lost 9 bases; unmatched junction nucleotides: 8. This CDR3 comprises 15 residues. Here the CDR3 DNA reads TGCAGTGCTTCCCGGACTAGCGGGGGGGCCCGTGAGCAGTTCTTC. Amino acids: CSASRTSGGAREQFF.

The rearrangement uses TRBV9 and TRBJ1-4; D gene uncertain. V was cut by 0 bases and J by 8 bases, with 14 bases left in between. The CDR3 totals 15 residues. Per germline, CDR1 SGDLS and CDR2 YYNGEE. The CDR3 sequence: CASSVAAGRGEKLFF. The DNA for the CDR3 is TGTGCCAGCAGCGTAGCGGCAGGCCGAGGGGAAAAACTGTTTTTT.